These 29 T cell receptor beta chains were all obtained from the same sample, sequenced in a study of spatial heterogeneity in lung cancer. Time point denoted: blood at routine non-recurrence follow-up after resection. Without sorting, whole RNA was sequenced from tumor, nontumor lung or frozen PBMC. TCRdb passed the 5' RACE reads through MiXCR, listing each CDR3 protein once. The table lists about 120,000 distinct CDR3 sequences, 12% of them singletons. The sample here was PBMCs, taken at follow-up. These receptors all come from a male donor with early-stage non-small cell lung cancer.

The chain employs TRBV6-6 and TRBJ1-6; 9 bases are shared with TRBD1. Germline V gene data show CDR1 as MNHNY and CDR2 as SVGAGI (reference sequence). Trimming at V came to 6 bases and at J to 7 bases, leaving 7 bases not matched to a gene. The CDR3 length is 15 residues. The CDR3 nucleotides are TGTGCCAGCAGCAGGGGACAGGGACGAAATTCACCCCTCCACTTT. Translation gives CASSRGQGRNSPLHF.

This clonotype appeared many times. The gene calls are TRBV6-5 and TRBJ1-6, with D unclear. This CDR3 spans 14 amino acids. Germline CDR1 MNHEY, CDR2 SVGAGI. The V end was cut by 2 bases, the J end by 7 bases, with 9 bases between. The CDR3 bases are TGTGCCAGCAGTTACACCGGGGTCAATTCACCCCTCCACTTT. The encoded protein is CASSYTGVNSPLHF.

The table lists this clonotype with many counts. The chain joins TRBV4-2 to TRBJ1-2; D not certain. Germline V CDR1 and CDR2: LGHNA, YNFKEQ. Trimming took off 5 bases at V and 2 bases at J, with 15 bases between the two ends. The CDR3 consists of 15 residues. For the CDR3, the DNA is TGTGCCAGCAGCTTACCGACGACAAGCAACTATGGCTACACCTTC. This gives the protein CASSLPTTSNYGYTF.

This clonotype was counted a few times. The chain uses TRBV28 and TRBJ2-2; D may be TRBD1 (6 bases). This CDR3 region has 13 residues. Germline V gives CDR1 MDHEN, CDR2 SYDVKM. With 8 bases removed from V and 9 bases from J, the gap between germline ends came to 16 bases. In DNA form, the CDR3 reads TGTGCCAGCGGGGTCAGGGGCTTGAGGGAGCTGTTTTTT. Amino acids: CASGVRGLRELFF.

This clonotype has at least ten counts. This chain uses TRBV6-2 or TRBV6-3 with TRBJ2-7; D remains ambiguous. Per the germline V gene, CDR1 is MNHEY and CDR2 is SVGEGT. The CDR3 is 14 amino acids. Trimming stripped 8 bases from V and 6 bases from J, with 20 bases between. The CDR3 sequence is CASAHGRSLSEQYF. The CDR3 nucleotides are TGTGCCAGCGCACACGGCAGGTCCCTGTCCGAGCAGTACTTC.

This clonotype was picked up many times. This chain joins TRBV27 and TRBJ1-5; D remains ambiguous. CDR1 and CDR2 (germline): MNHEY, SMNVEV (reference sequence). V was clipped by 2 bases and J by 5 bases, with 7 bases between them. The length of the CDR3 is 13 residues. For the CDR3, the DNA is TGTGCCAGCAGTTTAGGAGGGCATCAGCCCCAGCATTTT. Translated, it gives CASSLGGHQPQHF.

This clonotype was recorded at least ten times. This chain links TRBV9 with TRBJ1-5; a weak D match, TRBD1 (6 bases). The CDR3 runs 15 residues. The germline V gene encodes CDR1 SGDLS and CDR2 YYNGEE. The germline V and J ends were trimmed by 4 bases and 4 bases, with 15 bases remaining between them. The CDR3 region is CASSPGARDNQPQHF. The DNA of the CDR3 is TGTGCCAGCAGCCCAGGGGCGAGGGATAATCAGCCCCAGCATTTT.

The rearrangement joins TRBV2 to TRBJ2-5; 10 bases line up with TRBD1. The V gene's germline CDR1 is SNHLY and CDR2 FYNNEI. The CDR3 consists of 15 residues. The V and J ends lost 6 bases and 4 bases, in that order; junction bases with no gene match: 8. CDR3 loop: CASRRPGTGVETQYF. The CDR3 DNA reads TGTGCCAGCAGACGGCCCGGGACAGGGGTAGAGACCCAGTACTTC.

This chain connects TRBV15 to TRBJ1-6, with a tentative D call TRBD1 (6 bases). The ends were cut back, 1 base at V and 5 bases at J, with 12 bases in the middle. CDR1 and CDR2 from the germline V gene are LNHNV and YYDKDF (reference sequence). This CDR3 region has 16 residues. CDR3 sequence reads: CATSRAKGVHNSPLHF. CDR3 coding DNA: TGTGCCACCAGCAGAGCTAAGGGGGTTCATAATTCACCCCTCCACTTT.

The table lists this clonotype with a few counts. The chain carries TRBV20-1 and TRBJ1-5, with unresolved D. CDR1 is DFQATT and CDR2 is SNEGSKA in the germline V gene (reference sequence). V was cut by 3 bases and J by 4 bases, with 10 bases left in between. The CDR3 length is 13 residues. Here the CDR3 reads CSASPTINQPQHF. The CDR3 DNA reads as TGCAGTGCTAGCCCGACAATAAATCAGCCCCAGCATTTT.

This chain connects TRBV29-1 to TRBJ2-3, with 9 bases that match TRBD1. The CDR3 runs to 14 residues. Trimming took 5 bases from V and 7 from J; bases not matched to a gene: 10. Per the germline V gene, CDR1 is SQVTM and CDR2 is ANQGSEA. Here the CDR3 DNA reads TGCAGCGTTACCGGGACAGGGCCCGTTCATACGCAGTATTTT. This sequence encodes CSVTGTGPVHTQYF.

This clonotype was recorded many times. The J gene is TRBJ2-2, the V gene TRBV29-1; TRBD1 matches at 8 bases. The germline V gene encodes CDR1 SQVTM and CDR2 ANQGSEA. This CDR3 is built from 14 residues. V shed 0 bases and J 5 bases; nucleotides not matched to a gene: 2. The CDR3: CSVEDRTGTGELFF. The CDR3 bases are TGCAGCGTTGAAGACAGGACAGGGACCGGGGAGCTGTTTTTT.

About this clonotype: The junction differs from germline at one of its ends, possibly a read error. The chain uses TRBV4-2 and TRBJ2-3, with D maybe TRBD2 (5 bases). The CDR3 totals 15 residues. The germline V gene encodes CDR1 LGHNA and CDR2 YNFKEQ. The CDR3: CARSQDVWEYPTQYF. The CDR3 DNA sequence: TGTGCCAGAAGCCAAGATGTATGGGAGTACCCTACGCAGTATTTT.

The V gene is TRBV6-2 or TRBV6-3, the J gene TRBJ2-7, with unresolved D. CDR1 is MNHEY, CDR2 SVGEGT, per germline. The CDR3 loop spans 16 amino acids. Between the trimmed V and J ends, which lost 4 bases and 0 bases, there was a span of 16 bases. The CDR3: CASSSPLRRASYEQYF. The DNA for the CDR3 is TGTGCCAGCAGTTCCCCCCTACGGAGAGCCTCCTACGAGCAGTACTTC.

V is TRBV9 and J is TRBJ2-5; D is tentatively TRBD1 or TRBD2 (5 bases each). CDR1 is SGDLS and CDR2 is YYNGEE in the germline V gene. V was cut by 4 bases and J by 0 bases, with 10 bases left in between. The CDR3 totals 14 residues. CDR3: CASSPEGHQETQYF. CDR3 sequence (DNA): TGTGCCAGCAGCCCCGAGGGGCACCAAGAGACCCAGTACTTC. The variable domain in full, completed from reference TRBV9 and TRBJ2-5, reads DSGVTQTPKHLITATGQRVTLRCSPRSGDLSVYWYQQSLDQGLQFLIQYYNGEERAKGNILERFSAQQFPDLHSELNLSSLELGDSALYFCASSPEGHQETQYFGPGTRLLVL.

This clonotype showed up just a few times. CDR3 amino acids: CASSLFGDIPYGYTF. The CDR3 DNA sequence: TGTGCCAGCAGCTTATTTGGGGATATACCCTATGGCTACACCTTC. V and J are TRBV11-2 and TRBJ1-2, with D hard to call. The CDR3 runs to 15 residues. Deletions cut 2 bases from V and 4 bases from J, with 14 bases between. From germline, CDR1 is SGHAT and CDR2 FQNNGV.

The chain links TRBV15 to TRBJ2-5, with 7 positions matching TRBD2. Germline assignment: CDR1 LNHNV and CDR2 YYDKDF (reference sequence). The CDR3 contains 13 residues. Losses at the gene ends were 8 bases for V and 0 bases for J; bases not matched to a gene: 3. The CDR3 here is CATGREYQETQYF. The CDR3 DNA reads as TGTGCCACCGGGCGGGAGTACCAAGAGACCCAGTACTTC.

The J gene is TRBJ2-7, the V gene TRBV4-1, with no clear D. The CDR3 runs to 14 residues. Trimming left V 0 bases short and J 7 bases short, with 13 bases between. Germline V lookup: CDR1 MGHRA, CDR2 YSYEKL. CDR3 bases: TGCGCCAGCAGCCAAGATTCCCTACTGAAGGAGCAGTACTTC. This sequence encodes CASSQDSLLKEQYF.

This clonotype has just a few counts. This chain links TRBV4-1 with TRBJ2-5, with D maybe TRBD2 (7 bases). In germline, CDR1 is MGHRA, CDR2 YSYEKL. The length of the CDR3 is 13 residues. Trimming took off 4 bases at V and 5 bases at J, with 11 bases between the two ends. The CDR3 sequence is CASSRGGLETQYF. CDR3 bases: TGCGCCAGCAGCCGGGGGGGGCTCGAGACCCAGTACTTC.

The chain is built from TRBV2 and TRBJ2-5, with D perhaps being TRBD1 or TRBD2 (5 bases each). From germline, CDR1 is SNHLY and CDR2 FYNNEI. The CDR3 has 14 residues. Trimming took off 5 bases at V and 5 bases at J, with 15 bases between the two ends. The CDR3 nucleotides read TGTGCCAGCAGTCCGGGACCCCCGGGGGAGACCCAGTACTTC. It encodes CASSPGPPGETQYF.

The chain couples TRBV30 to TRBJ2-1, with TRBD2 matching 10 bases. This CDR3 comprises 15 residues. V lost 4 bases, J lost 4 bases, and 7 bases stayed unmatched. Per the germline V gene, CDR1 is GTSNPN and CDR2 is SVGIG (reference sequence). Here the CDR3 reads CAWTRTGLAYNEQFF. The CDR3, as DNA: TGTGCCTGGACCAGGACGGGACTAGCGTACAATGAGCAGTTCTTC.

This clonotype was recorded a few times. The chain is built from TRBV7-2 and TRBJ1-5, with D unclear. The CDR3 has 14 residues. Germline V gives CDR1 SGHTA, CDR2 FQGNSA. Trimming pared 3 bases from V and 4 bases from J, leaving 10 bases between. The CDR3 spells CASSFGRANQPQHF. CDR3 bases: TGTGCCAGCAGCTTCGGGCGGGCTAATCAGCCCCAGCATTTT.

The sample holds a few counts of this clonotype. The V and J genes are TRBV9 and TRBJ2-1, with TRBD1 matching over 8 bases. Trimming removed 3 bases from V and 2 bases from J; junction bases left unmatched: 4. There are 15 residues in the CDR3. CDR1 is SGDLS, CDR2 YYNGEE, per germline. The CDR3 DNA follows: TGTGCCAGCAGCGCCGGGACAGGCCCCTACAATGAGCAGTTCTTC. Translating it yields CASSAGTGPYNEQFF.

The chain is built from TRBV20-1 and TRBJ2-1; 8 bases align to TRBD2. The CDR3 has 13 residues. Germline CDR1 DFQATT, CDR2 SNEGSKA (reference sequence). V lost 7 bases to trimming and J lost 7 bases; unmatched junction nucleotides: 9. The CDR3, as DNA: TGCAGTGTCCCGGGGGGGCCATGGAATGAGCAGTTCTTC. Its translation: CSVPGGPWNEQFF.

This clonotype was observed many times. The chain employs TRBV29-1 and TRBJ2-1; D is uncertain. Trimming removed 5 bases at V and 10 bases at J, with 12 bases between. CDR3 length: 11 residues. The V gene's germline CDR1 is SQVTM and CDR2 ANQGSEA. This chain's CDR3 is CSVYSGGEQFF. CDR3 DNA sequence: TGCAGCGTTTACTCCGGCGGCGAGCAGTTCTTC.

The genes are TRBV28 and TRBJ1-4, with no clear D. The CDR3 covers 12 residues. V lost 10 bases to trimming and J lost 6 bases, with 12 bases between them. Germline V CDR1 and CDR2: MDHEN, SYDVKM. The CDR3 sequence is CANSGSDEKLFF. CDR3 DNA sequence: TGTGCCAACTCCGGATCGGATGAAAAACTGTTTTTT.

V gene TRBV29-1 combines with J gene TRBJ2-5, with D possibly called TRBD1 or TRBD2 (5 bases each). Germline CDR1 and CDR2: SQVTM and ANQGSEA. This CDR3 has 13 residues. The V end was cut by 8 bases, the J end by 1 base, with 14 bases between. CDR3 DNA: TGCAGCTCCTTTGGGGGAAGCCAAGAGACCCAGTACTTC. Its protein product is CSSFGGSQETQYF.

V is TRBV29-1 and J is TRBJ2-7; 7 positions match TRBD1. J was trimmed by 6 bases and V by 5 bases; bases with no gene match: 10. Germline CDR1 reads SQVTM; CDR2 reads ANQGSEA. The CDR3 extends over 13 amino acids. The CDR3 spells CSVPTGSPGEQYF. CDR3 bases: TGCAGCGTTCCGACAGGGAGTCCTGGCGAGCAGTACTTC.

The sample holds many counts of this clonotype. The rearrangement links TRBV7-9 to TRBJ1-1, with TRBD1 identical over 12 bases. Germline values: CDR1 SEHNR, CDR2 FQNEAQ (reference sequence). V lost 1 base to trimming and J lost 10 bases; unmatched junction nucleotides: 7. The CDR3 spans 15 residues. The CDR3, as DNA: TGTGCCAGCAGCTTAGAACCGGGACAGGGGGCGCGAGCTTTCTTT. This translates into CASSLEPGQGARAFF. The whole variable domain, remainder taken from reference TRBV7-9 and TRBJ1-1, is DTGVSQNPRHKITKRGQNVTFRCDPISEHNRLYWYRQTLGQGPEFLTYFQNEAQLEKSRLLSDRFSAERPKGSFSTLEIQRTEQGDSAMYLCASSLEPGQGARAFFGQGTRLTVV.